Presented here are 5 T cell receptor beta chains from one specimen sequenced in a study of blood T cell repertoires in COVID-19. TCRdb's table, derived via immunoSEQ multiplex PCR, lists solely in-frame clones and lacks some. The table records about 230,000 clones, around 83% of them present only once. Sequenced sample: peripheral blood. The receptors here all came from a woman aged 45 to 65 with acute or convalescent COVID-19.

This clone was detected many times. Other DNA sequences in the sample encode the same CDR3. The gene calls are TRBV28 and TRBJ2-7; the match to TRBD2 covers 9 bases. The CDR3 spans 15 residues. Per germline, CDR1 MDHEN and CDR2 SYDVKM. The V gene end was trimmed by 3 bases and the J gene end by 4 bases; junction bases not matched to a gene: 7. The DNA for the CDR3 is TGTGCCAGCAGTTTGAAACTAGCGGGCGGGTACGAGCAGTACTTC. Translation: CASSLKLAGGYEQYF.

This chain uses TRBV6-5 with TRBJ1-2; no firm D call. The CDR3 is 11 amino acids. The V and J ends lost 6 bases and 8 bases respectively, with 10 bases between them. Germline V lookup: CDR1 MNHEY, CDR2 SVGAGI. The CDR3 here is CASSATLGYTF. The CDR3 DNA sequence: TGTGCCAGCAGCGCTACGTTGGGCTACACCTTC.

The chain joins TRBV3-1 (or the pseudogene TRBV3-2) to TRBJ2-2; possibly TRBD2 for D (6 bases). The V and J ends lost 7 bases and 6 bases respectively, with 15 bases between them. The CDR3 covers 14 residues. Per germline, CDR1 LGHDT and CDR2 YNNKEL (reference sequence). The chain's CDR3 is CASNHPGSAGELFF. CDR3 nucleotide sequence: TGTGCCAGCAACCACCCCGGGAGCGCCGGGGAGCTGTTTTTT.

The chain couples TRBV28 to TRBJ1-1, with 7 nucleotides matching TRBD1. The germline CDR1 and CDR2 sequences are MDHEN and SYDVKM. V dropped 7 bases and J dropped 5; count of bases not matched to a gene: 7. This CDR3 is 13 amino acids long. Written as DNA, the CDR3 is TGTGCCAGCATAGACAGGGTCAGGACTGAAGCTTTCTTT. Protein sequence: CASIDRVRTEAFF.

V and J are TRBV4-1 and TRBJ1-1, with 9 bases aligning to TRBD1. Looked up from germline, CDR1 is MGHRA and CDR2 is YSYEKL. V trimming: 0 bases; J trimming: 10 bases; junction bases outside the gene matches: 6. This CDR3 spans 14 amino acids. The CDR3 DNA reads TGCGCCAGCAGCCAAGAGGTCACAGGGGGCCCAGCTTTCTTT. Amino acid sequence: CASSQEVTGGPAFF.